What follows are 3 T cell receptor beta chains derived from one specimen sequenced in a study of cytomegalovirus exposure and HLA in healthy donors. 13 Jbeta primers and 60 Vbeta primers were used for the PCR. Clones were read by immunoSEQ multiplex PCR, and TCRdb kept only the in-frame ones, dropping some. This table holds some 120,000 clones, 74% found once. The sequenced sample consisted of PBMCs. The receptors were gathered from a human donor in good health.

The chain recombines TRBV4-1 with TRBJ2-1; a weak D match, TRBD2 (6 bases). Germline assignment: CDR1 MGHRA and CDR2 YSYEKL. The CDR3 runs to 16 residues. Trimming cost V 4 bases and J 4 bases, with 17 bases left between them. The CDR3: CASSLGWSLAYNEQFF. CDR3 sequence (DNA): TGCGCCAGCAGCCTAGGCTGGAGTCTAGCGTACAATGAGCAGTTCTTC.

In the case of this clone: A read error may account for a junction end that differs from germline. This sample also contains other DNA sequences that code for the same CDR3. The chain employs TRBV6-1 and TRBJ1-5, with a possible D match to TRBD1 (6 bases). The CDR3 sequence is 15 residues long. Germline CDR1 is MNHNS and CDR2 is SASEGT. CDR3 in amino acids: CASSADRYSNQPQHF. CDR3 sequence (DNA): TGTGCCAGCAGTGCTGACAGGTATAGCAATCAGCCCCAACATTTT.

The chain employs TRBV6-5 and TRBJ1-6; 7 positions match TRBD1. The J segment lost 5 bases and the V segment lost 0 bases, leaving 4 bases of the junction unmatched. Germline CDR1 and CDR2: MNHEY and SVGAGI. CDR3 size: 16 residues. The CDR3 sequence is CASSYSDRAHNSPLHF. In nucleotides, the CDR3 is TGTGCCAGCAGTTACTCAGACAGGGCCCATAATTCACCCCTCCACTTT.